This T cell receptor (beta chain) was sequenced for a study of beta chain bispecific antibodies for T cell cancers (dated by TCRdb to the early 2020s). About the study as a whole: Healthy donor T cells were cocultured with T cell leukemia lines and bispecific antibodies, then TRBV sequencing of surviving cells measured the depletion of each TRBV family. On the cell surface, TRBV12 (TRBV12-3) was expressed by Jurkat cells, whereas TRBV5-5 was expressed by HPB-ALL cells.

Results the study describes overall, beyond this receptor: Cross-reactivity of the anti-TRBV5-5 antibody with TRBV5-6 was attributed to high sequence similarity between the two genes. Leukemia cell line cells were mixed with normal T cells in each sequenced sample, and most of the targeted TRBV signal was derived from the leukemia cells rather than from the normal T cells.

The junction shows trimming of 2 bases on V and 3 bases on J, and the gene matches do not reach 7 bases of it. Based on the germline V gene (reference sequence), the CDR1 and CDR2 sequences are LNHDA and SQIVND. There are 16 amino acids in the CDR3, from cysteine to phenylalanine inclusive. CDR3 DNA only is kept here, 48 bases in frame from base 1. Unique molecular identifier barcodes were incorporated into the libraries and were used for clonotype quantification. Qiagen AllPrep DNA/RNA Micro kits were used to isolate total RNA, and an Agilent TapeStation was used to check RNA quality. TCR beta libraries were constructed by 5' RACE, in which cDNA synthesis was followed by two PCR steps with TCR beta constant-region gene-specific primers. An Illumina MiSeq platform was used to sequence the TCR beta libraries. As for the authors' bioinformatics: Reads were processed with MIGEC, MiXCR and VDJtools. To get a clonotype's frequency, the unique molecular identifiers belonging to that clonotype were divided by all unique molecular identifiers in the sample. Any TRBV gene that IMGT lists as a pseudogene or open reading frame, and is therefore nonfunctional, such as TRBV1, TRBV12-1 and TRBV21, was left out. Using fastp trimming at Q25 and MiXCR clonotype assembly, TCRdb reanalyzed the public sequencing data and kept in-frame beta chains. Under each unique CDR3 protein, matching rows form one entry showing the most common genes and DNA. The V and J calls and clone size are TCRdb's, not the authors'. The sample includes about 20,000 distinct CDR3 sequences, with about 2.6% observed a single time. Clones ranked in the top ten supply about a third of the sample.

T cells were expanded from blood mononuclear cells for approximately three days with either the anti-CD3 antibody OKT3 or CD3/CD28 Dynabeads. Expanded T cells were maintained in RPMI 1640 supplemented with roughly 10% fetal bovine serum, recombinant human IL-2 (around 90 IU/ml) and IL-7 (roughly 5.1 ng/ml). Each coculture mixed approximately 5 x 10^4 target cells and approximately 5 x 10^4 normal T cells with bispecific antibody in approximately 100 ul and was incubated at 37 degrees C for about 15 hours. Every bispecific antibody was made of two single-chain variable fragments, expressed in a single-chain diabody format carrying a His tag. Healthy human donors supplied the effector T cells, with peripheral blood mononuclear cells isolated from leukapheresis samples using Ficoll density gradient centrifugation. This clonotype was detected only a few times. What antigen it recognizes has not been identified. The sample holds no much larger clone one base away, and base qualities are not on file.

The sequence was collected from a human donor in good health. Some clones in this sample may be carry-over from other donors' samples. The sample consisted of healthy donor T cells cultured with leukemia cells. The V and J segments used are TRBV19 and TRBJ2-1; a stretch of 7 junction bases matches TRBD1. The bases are TGTGCCAGTAGTATACGACAGGGTATAAGCTACAATGAGCAGTTCTTC. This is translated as CASSIRQGISYNEQFF.